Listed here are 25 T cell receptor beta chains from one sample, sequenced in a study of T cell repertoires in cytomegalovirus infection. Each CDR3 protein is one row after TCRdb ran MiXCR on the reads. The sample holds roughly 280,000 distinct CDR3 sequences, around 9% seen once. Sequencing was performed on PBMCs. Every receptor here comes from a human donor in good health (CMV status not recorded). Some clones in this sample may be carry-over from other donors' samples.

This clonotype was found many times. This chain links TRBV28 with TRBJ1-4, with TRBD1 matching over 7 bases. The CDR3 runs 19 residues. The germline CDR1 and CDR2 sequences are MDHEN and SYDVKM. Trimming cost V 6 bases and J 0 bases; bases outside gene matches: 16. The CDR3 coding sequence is TGTGCCAGCAGGGCTCACACAAGGACAGGAACTTCAACTAATGAAAAACTGTTTTTT. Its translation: CASRAHTRTGTSTNEKLFF.

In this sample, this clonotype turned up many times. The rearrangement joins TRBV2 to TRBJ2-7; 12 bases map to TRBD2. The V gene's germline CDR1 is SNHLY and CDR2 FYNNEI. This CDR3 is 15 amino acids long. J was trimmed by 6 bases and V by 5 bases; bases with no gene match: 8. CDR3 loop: CASSSRTSGIGEQYF. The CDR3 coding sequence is TGTGCCAGCAGTTCACGGACTAGCGGGATAGGCGAGCAGTACTTC.

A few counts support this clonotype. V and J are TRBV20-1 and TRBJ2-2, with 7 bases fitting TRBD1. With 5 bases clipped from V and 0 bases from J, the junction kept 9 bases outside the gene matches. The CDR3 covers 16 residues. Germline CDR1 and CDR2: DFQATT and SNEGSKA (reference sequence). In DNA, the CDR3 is TGCAGTGCTCCCCCGGTCGGGACAGCGAACACCGGGGAGCTGTTTTTT. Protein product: CSAPPVGTANTGELFF.

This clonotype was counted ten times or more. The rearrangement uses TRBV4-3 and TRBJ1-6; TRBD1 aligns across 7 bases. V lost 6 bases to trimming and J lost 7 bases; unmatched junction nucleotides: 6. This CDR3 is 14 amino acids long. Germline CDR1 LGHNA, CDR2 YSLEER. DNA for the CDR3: TGCGCCAGCAGGCCAGGGGGGCTGAATTCACCCCTCCACTTT. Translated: CASRPGGLNSPLHF.

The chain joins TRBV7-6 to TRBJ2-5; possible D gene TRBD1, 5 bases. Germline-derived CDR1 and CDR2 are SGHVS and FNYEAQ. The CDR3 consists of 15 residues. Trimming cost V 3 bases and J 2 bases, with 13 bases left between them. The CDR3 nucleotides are TGTGCCAGCAGCTTTTCAGCTGGGGCGCAAGAGACCCAGTACTTC. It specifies CASSFSAGAQETQYF.

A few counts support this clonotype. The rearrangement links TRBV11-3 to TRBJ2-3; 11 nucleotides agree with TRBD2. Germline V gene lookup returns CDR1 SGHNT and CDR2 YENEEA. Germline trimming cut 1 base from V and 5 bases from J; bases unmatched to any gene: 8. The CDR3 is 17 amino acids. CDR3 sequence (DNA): TGTGCCAGCAGCTTAGGACTGACTAGCGGGGCGGAAGATACGCAGTATTTT. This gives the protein CASSLGLTSGAEDTQYF.

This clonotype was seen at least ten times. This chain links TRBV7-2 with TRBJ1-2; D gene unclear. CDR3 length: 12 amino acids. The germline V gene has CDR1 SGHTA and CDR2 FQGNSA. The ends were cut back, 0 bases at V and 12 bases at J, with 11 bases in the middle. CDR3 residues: CASSLAPGSDTF. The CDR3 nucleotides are TGTGCCAGCAGCTTAGCCCCGGGGTCGGACACCTTC. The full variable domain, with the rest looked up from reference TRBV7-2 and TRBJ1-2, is GAGVSQSPSNKVTEKGKDVELRCDPISGHTALYWYRQSLGQGLEFLIYFQGNSAPDKSGLPSDRFSAERTGGSVSTLTIQRTQQEDSAVYLCASSLAPGSDTFGSGTRLTVV.

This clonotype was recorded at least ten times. CDR3 nucleotide sequence: TGCAGTGCCCCAGAAGGGATACGGGAGACCCAGTACTTC. Residues: CSAPEGIRETQYF. The V call is TRBV20-1, the J call TRBJ2-5; D gene unclear. This CDR3 comprises 13 residues. The germline V gene has CDR1 DFQATT and CDR2 SNEGSKA (reference sequence). The germline V and J ends were trimmed by 6 bases and 5 bases, with 16 bases remaining between them.

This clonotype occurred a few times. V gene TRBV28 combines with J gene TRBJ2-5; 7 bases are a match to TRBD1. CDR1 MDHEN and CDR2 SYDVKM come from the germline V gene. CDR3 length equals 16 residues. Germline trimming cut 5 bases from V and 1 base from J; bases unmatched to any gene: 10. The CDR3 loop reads CASSLETGTIQETQYF. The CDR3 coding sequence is TGTGCCAGCAGTCTAGAGACAGGGACCATCCAAGAGACCCAGTACTTC. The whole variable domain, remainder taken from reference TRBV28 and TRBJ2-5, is DVKVTQSSRYLVKRTGEKVFLECVQDMDHENMFWYRQDPGLGLRLIYFSYDVKMKEKGDIPEGYSVSREKKERFSLILESASTNQTSMYLCASSLETGTIQETQYFGPGTRLLVL.

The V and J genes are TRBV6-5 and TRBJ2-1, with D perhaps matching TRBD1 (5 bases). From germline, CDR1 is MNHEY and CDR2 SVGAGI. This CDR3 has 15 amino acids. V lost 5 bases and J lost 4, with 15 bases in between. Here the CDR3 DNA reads TGTGCCAGCAGTGGAGTTGGGGCCCCATACAATGAGCAGTTCTTC. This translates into CASSGVGAPYNEQFF.

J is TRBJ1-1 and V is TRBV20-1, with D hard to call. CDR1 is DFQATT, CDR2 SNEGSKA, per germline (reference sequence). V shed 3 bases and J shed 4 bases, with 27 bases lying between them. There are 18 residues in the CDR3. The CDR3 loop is CSASFATSPSRRTTEAFF. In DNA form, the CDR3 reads TGCAGTGCTAGTTTCGCCACAAGCCCCTCCAGGAGGACCACTGAAGCTTTCTTT.

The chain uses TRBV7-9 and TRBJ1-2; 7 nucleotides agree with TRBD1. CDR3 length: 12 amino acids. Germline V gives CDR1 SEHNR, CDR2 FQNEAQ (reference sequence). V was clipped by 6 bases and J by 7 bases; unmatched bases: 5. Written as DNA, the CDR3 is TGTGCCAGCAGGGGGACAGCAGTTGGCTACACCTTC. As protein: CASRGTAVGYTF.

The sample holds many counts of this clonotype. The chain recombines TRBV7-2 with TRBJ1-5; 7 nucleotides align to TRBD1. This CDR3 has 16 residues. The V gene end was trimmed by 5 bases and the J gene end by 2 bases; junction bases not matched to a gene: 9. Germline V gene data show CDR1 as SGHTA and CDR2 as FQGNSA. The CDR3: CASSPDRAHGNQPQHF. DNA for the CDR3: TGTGCCAGCAGCCCCGACAGGGCTCACGGCAATCAGCCCCAGCATTTT.

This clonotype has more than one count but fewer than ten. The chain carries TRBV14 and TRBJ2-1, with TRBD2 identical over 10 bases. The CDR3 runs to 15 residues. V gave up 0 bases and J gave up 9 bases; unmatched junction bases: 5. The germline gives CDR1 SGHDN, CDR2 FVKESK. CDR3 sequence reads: CASSQDLAGAGEQFF. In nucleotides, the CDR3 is TGTGCCAGCAGCCAAGATCTAGCGGGAGCGGGTGAGCAGTTCTTC.

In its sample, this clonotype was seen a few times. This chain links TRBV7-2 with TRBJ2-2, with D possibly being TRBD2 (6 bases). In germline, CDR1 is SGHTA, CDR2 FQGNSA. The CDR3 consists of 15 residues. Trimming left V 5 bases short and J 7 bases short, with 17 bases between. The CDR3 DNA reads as TGTGCCAGCAGCGGGGGACTTCTGCGGGGCGGGGAGCTGTTTTTT. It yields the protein CASSGGLLRGGELFF.

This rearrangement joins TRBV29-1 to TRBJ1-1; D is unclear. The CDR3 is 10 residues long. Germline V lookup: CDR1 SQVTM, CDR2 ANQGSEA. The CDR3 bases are TGCAGAGCCGGGAGCACTGAAGCTTTCTTT. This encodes CRAGSTEAFF. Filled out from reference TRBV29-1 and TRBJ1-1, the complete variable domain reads SAVISQKPSRDICQRGTSLTIQCQVDSQVTMMFWYRQQPGQSLTLIATANQGSEATYESGFVIDKFPISRPNLTFSTLTVSNMSPEDSSIYLCRAGSTEAFFGQGTRLTVV.

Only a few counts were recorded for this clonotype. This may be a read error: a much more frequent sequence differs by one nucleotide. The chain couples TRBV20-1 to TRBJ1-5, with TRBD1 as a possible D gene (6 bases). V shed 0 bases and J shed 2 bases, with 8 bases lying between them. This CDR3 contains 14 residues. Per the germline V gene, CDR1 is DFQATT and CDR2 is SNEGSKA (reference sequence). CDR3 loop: CSARDQGRNQPQHF. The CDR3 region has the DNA TGCAGTGCTAGAGACCAGGGGCGCAATCAGCCCCAGCATTTT.

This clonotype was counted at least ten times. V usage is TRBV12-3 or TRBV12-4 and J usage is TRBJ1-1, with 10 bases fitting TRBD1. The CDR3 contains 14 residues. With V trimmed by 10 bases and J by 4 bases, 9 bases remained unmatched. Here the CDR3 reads CATSLTGGFTEAFF. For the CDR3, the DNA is TGTGCCACCTCCCTGACAGGGGGCTTCACTGAAGCTTTCTTT.

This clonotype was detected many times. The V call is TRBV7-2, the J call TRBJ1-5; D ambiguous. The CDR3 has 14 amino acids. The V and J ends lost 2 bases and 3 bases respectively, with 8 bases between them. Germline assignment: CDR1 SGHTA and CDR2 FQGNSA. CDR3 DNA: TGTGCCAGCAGCTTAAGTCAGGTCAATCAGCCCCAGCATTTT. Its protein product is CASSLSQVNQPQHF.

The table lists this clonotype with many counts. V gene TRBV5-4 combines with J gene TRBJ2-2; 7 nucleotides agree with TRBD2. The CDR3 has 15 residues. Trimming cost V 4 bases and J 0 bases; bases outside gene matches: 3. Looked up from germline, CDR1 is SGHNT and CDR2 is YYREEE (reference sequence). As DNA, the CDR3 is TGTGCCAGCAGCCCCGGGGGGTCGAACACCGGGGAGCTGTTTTTT. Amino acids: CASSPGGSNTGELFF.

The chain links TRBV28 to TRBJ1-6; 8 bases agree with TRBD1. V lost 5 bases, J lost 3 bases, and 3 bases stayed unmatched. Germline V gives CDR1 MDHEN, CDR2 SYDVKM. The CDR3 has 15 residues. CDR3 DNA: TGTGCCAGCAGTAGGGACAGGTACTATAATTCACCCCTCCACTTT. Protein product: CASSRDRYYNSPLHF.

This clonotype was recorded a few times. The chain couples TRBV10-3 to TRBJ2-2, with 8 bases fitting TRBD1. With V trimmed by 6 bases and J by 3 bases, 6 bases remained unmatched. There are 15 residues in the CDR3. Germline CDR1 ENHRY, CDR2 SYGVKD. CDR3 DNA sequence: TGTGCCATCAGAGAGACAGGGGCCCACACCGGGGAGCTGTTTTTT. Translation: CAIRETGAHTGELFF.

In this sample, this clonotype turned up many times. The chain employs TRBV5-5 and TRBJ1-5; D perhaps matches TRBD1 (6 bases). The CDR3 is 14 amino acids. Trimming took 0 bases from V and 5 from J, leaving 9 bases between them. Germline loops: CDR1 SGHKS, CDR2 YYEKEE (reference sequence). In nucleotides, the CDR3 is TGTGCCAGCAGCTTGGGGGGGCCACATCAGCCCCAGCATTTT. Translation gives CASSLGGPHQPQHF.

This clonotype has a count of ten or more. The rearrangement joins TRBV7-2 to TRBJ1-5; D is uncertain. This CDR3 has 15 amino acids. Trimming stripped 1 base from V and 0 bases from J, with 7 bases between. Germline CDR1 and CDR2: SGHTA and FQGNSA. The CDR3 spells CASSLDGGSNQPQHF. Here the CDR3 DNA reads TGTGCCAGCAGCTTAGACGGCGGTAGCAATCAGCCCCAGCATTTT.

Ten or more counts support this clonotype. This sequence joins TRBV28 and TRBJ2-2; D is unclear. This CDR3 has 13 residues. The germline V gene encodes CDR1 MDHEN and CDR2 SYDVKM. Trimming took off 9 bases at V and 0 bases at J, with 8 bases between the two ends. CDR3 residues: CASSYTNTGELFF. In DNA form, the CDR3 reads TGTGCCAGTTCCTATACGAACACCGGGGAGCTGTTTTTT.